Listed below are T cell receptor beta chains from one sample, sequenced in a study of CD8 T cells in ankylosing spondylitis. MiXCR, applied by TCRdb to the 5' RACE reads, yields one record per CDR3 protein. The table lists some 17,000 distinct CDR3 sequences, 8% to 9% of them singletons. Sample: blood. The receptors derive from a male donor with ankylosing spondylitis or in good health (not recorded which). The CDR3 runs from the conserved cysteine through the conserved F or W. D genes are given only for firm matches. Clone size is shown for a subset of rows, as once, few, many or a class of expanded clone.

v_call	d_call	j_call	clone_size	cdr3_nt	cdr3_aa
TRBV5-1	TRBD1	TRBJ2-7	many	TGCGCCAGCAGCCCCACCGGACAGGGCGCCTACGAGCAGTACTTC	CASSPTGQGAYEQYF
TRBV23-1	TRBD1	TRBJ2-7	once	TGCGCCAGCAGTCAATCGCCAAAACAGGGGAGAAGGAAGGGGACCTACGAGCAGTACTTC	CASSQSPKQGRRKGTYEQYF
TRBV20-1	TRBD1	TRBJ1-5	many	TGCAGTGCAAGCGGGACAGGGTCATGGCCCCAGCATTTT	CSASGTGSWPQHF
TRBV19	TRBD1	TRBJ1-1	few	TGTGCCAGTAGTACTCAGCGGGACAGAAACACTGAAGCTTTCTTT	CASSTQRDRNTEAFF
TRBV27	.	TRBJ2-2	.	TGTGCCAGCAAAGGACAGATCAACACCGGGGAGCTGTTTTTT	CASKGQINTGELFF
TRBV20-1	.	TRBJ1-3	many	TGCAGTGCAGGACAGCCTGGAAACACCATATATTTT	CSAGQPGNTIYF
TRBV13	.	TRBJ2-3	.	TGTGCCAGCAGCTTGCCGAATACAGATACGCAGTATTTT	CASSLPNTDTQYF
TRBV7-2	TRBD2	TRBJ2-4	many	TGTGCCAGCAGCTTAGTTTCGGCTAGCGGGGGAACTAAAAACATTCAGTACTTC	CASSLVSASGGTKNIQYF
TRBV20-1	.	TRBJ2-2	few	TGCAGTGCTTCCATCCCAACCGGGGAGCTGTTTTTT	CSASIPTGELFF
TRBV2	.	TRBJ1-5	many	TGTGCCAGCACCGAAGTTTGGAATCAGCCCCAGCATTTT	CASTEVWNQPQHF
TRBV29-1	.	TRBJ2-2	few	TGCAGCGTTGCCCCCAGCAGCAACACCGGGGAGCTGTTTTTT	CSVAPSSNTGELFF
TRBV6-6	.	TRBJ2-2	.	TGTGCCAGCAGTAAAGAAATGGTCACCGGGGAGCTGTTTTTT	CASSKEMVTGELFF
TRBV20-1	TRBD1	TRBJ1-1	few	TGCAGTGCTAGGCCCCCCGCACAGGGGAGCACTGAAGCTTTCTTT	CSARPPAQGSTEAFF
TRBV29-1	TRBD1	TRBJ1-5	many	TGCAGCGCGAAGACAGGGGGCAATCAGCCCCAGCATTTT	CSAKTGGNQPQHF
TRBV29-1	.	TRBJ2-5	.	TGCAGCGTTGCGCACGAGACCCAGTACTTC	CSVAHETQYF
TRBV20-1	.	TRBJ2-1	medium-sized	TGCAGTGCTAGACATCCTAGGGGAACTAGCTCCTACAATGAGCAGTTCTTC	CSARHPRGTSSYNEQFF
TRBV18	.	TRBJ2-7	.	TGTGCCAGCTCACCACCTCCCGGGAACTCCTACGAGCAGTACTTC	CASSPPPGNSYEQYF
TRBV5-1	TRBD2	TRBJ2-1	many	TGCGCCAGCAGCCCATTCTCTAGCGGGAGACACAATGAGCAGTTCTTC	CASSPFSSGRHNEQFF
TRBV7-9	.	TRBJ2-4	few	TGTGCCAGCAGCTTAGGAACTAGCCAAAACATTCAGTACTTC	CASSLGTSQNIQYF
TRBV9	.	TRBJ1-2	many	TGTGCCAGCAGCGGAGAAACCAACTATGGCTACACCTTC	CASSGETNYGYTF